The next 23 T cell receptor beta chains were all read from a single sample in a study of T cell clones after liver transplantation. The data were produced by immunoSEQ multiplex PCR, yet TCRdb's version contains in-frame clones alone and is incomplete. The sample includes fewer than 85,000 clones, 75% to 85% of them seen just once. The input for sequencing was CD4+ T cells from blood, taken 12 months after liver transplant. These receptors came from a human patient who received a liver transplant. Part of the T cells may come from the graft donor.

The V and J genes are TRBV4-1 and TRBJ2-2; D is uncertain. The CDR3 is 15 residues long. Germline CDR1 MGHRA, CDR2 YSYEKL. V was shortened by 0 bases and J by 6 bases, with 11 bases between the two germline ends. For the CDR3, the DNA is TGCGCCAGCAGCCAAGAATGGTCGGCGCCCGGGGAGCTGTTTTTT. Translating it yields CASSQEWSAPGELFF.

The rearrangement links TRBV25-1 to TRBJ2-7, with TRBD1 matching over 9 bases. Per germline, CDR1 MGHDK and CDR2 SYGVNS. The V gene end was trimmed by 1 base and the J gene end by 2 bases; junction bases not matched to a gene: 12. The CDR3 runs 18 residues. The CDR3 DNA follows: TGTGCCAGCAGTGAATTGGGATATAGGGGACAGGGACCCTACGAGCAGTACTTC. Its translation: CASSELGYRGQGPYEQYF.

The V call is TRBV4-2, the J call TRBJ2-7; TRBD1 aligns across 7 bases. The CDR3 length is 18 residues. Per the germline V gene, CDR1 is LGHNA and CDR2 is YNFKEQ. V was pared by 1 base and J by 4 bases, with 16 bases of the junction left unmatched. The CDR3 DNA reads as TGTGCCAGCAGCCAAGCCCACCATTCCGGGACAGCCTCGTACGAGCAGTACTTC. Translation: CASSQAHHSGTASYEQYF.

The V gene is TRBV14, the J gene TRBJ2-7; D uncertain. With 4 bases removed from V and 5 bases from J, the gap between germline ends came to 18 bases. Germline CDR1 and CDR2: SGHDN and FVKESK. This CDR3 has 15 residues. CDR3 DNA sequence: TGTGCCAGCAGCCGTTTAAGTCAGGCCACGAACGAGCAGTACTTC. The encoded protein is CASSRLSQATNEQYF.

Written as DNA, the CDR3 is TGTGCCAGCAGTTACCCCCAGCGGGAGGGGACAGATACGCAGTATTTT. This gives the protein CASSYPQREGTDTQYF. This rearrangement joins TRBV6-6 to TRBJ2-3; 10 bases align to TRBD2. The CDR3 runs 16 residues. CDR1 is MNHNY and CDR2 is SVGAGI in the germline V gene (reference sequence). With 2 bases clipped from V and 3 bases from J, the junction kept 5 bases outside the gene matches.

CDR3 sequence: CASSEEASSRGTQYF. CDR3 sequence (DNA): TGTGCCAGCAGTGAAGAGGCTAGTTCCAGGGGAACGCAGTATTTT. The chain couples TRBV6-1 to TRBJ2-3; TRBD1 might be the D (6 bases). The V gene lost 1 base and the J gene lost 9 bases, with 17 bases spanning the gap. Germline V gives CDR1 MNHNS, CDR2 SASEGT. The CDR3 contains 15 residues.

The chain is built from TRBV5-1 and TRBJ2-3; D remains unclear. The CDR3 spans 11 residues. Trimming removed 2 bases from V and 5 bases from J, with 3 bases in between. CDR1 SGHRS and CDR2 YFSETQ come from the germline V gene. This chain's CDR3 is CASSFGDTQYF. CDR3 DNA: TGCGCCAGCAGCTTCGGAGATACGCAGTATTTT.

V usage is TRBV18 and J usage is TRBJ2-1, with 8 bases lining up with TRBD2. CDR3 length: 15 residues. Looked up from germline, CDR1 is KGHSH and CDR2 is LQKENI. V lost 6 bases, J lost 9 bases, and 13 bases stayed unmatched. In nucleotides, the CDR3 is TGTGCCAGCTCGCTCCAGCGGTCCGGGGGGGGTGAGCAGTTCTTC. Its translation is CASSLQRSGGGEQFF.

The chain has TRBV29-1 and TRBJ2-4; D possibly corresponds to TRBD2 (6 bases). The CDR3 has 15 residues. In germline, CDR1 is SQVTM, CDR2 ANQGSEA. CDR3 bases: TGCAACGTCCGTGACGGGGGTAAAGACAAAAACATTCAGTACTTC. Translated: CNVRDGGKDKNIQYF.

In DNA form, the CDR3 reads TGTGCCAGCTCCCAGAACGGGGGCACTGAAGCTTTCTTT. It yields the protein CASSQNGGTEAFF. The chain links TRBV18 to TRBJ1-1, with a possible D match to TRBD1 (5 bases). Germline V gene data show CDR1 as KGHSH and CDR2 as LQKENI. There are 13 residues in the CDR3. Between the trimmed V and J ends, which lost 6 bases and 4 bases, there was a span of 12 bases. Filled out from reference TRBV18 and TRBJ1-1, the complete variable domain reads NAGVMQNPRHLVRRRGQEARLRCSPMKGHSHVYWYRQLPEEGLKFMVYLQKENIIDESGMPKERFSAEFPKEGPSILRIQQVVRGDSAAYFCASSQNGGTEAFFGQGTRLTVV.

The chain combines TRBV27 with TRBJ1-1, with D possibly TRBD1 on 6 matching bases. Germline values: CDR1 MNHEY, CDR2 SMNVEV (reference sequence). V shed 4 bases and J shed 1 base, with 7 bases lying between them. The CDR3 runs 13 residues. The DNA of the CDR3 is TGTGCCAGCAGTTACAGGGAGAACACTGAAGCTTTCTTT. Translation: CASSYRENTEAFF.

The V gene is TRBV7-9, the J gene TRBJ1-1; no firm D call. V lost 4 bases and J 6 bases, leaving 21 bases between the germline ends. CDR3 size: 16 residues. CDR1 is SEHNR and CDR2 is FQNEAQ in the germline V gene (reference sequence). CDR3 sequence: CASSSTGGGGPPEAFF. CDR3 bases: TGTGCCAGCAGCTCGACCGGCGGAGGAGGGCCCCCTGAAGCTTTCTTT. Complete variable domain (other parts from reference TRBV7-9 and TRBJ1-1): DTGVSQNPRHKITKRGQNVTFRCDPISEHNRLYWYRQTLGQGPEFLTYFQNEAQLEKSRLLSDRFSAERPKGSFSTLEIQRTEQGDSAMYLCASSSTGGGGPPEAFFGQGTRLTVV.

This clone was counted a single time. The V and J genes are TRBV19 and TRBJ2-1; 9 nucleotides line up with TRBD2. CDR1 LNHDA and CDR2 SQIVND come from the germline V gene (reference sequence). This CDR3 is built from 17 residues. With V trimmed by 3 bases and J by 6 bases, 12 bases remained unmatched. The CDR3 nucleotides are TGTGCCAGTAGTATCCAGGGCGCGGGAGGGTATGGCAATGAGCAGTTCTTC. This sequence encodes CASSIQGAGGYGNEQFF.

This chain joins TRBV5-5 and TRBJ2-7; 9 nucleotides match TRBD2. Germline CDR1 is SGHKS and CDR2 is YYEKEE (reference sequence). The CDR3 sequence is 15 residues long. J gave up 6 bases and V 0 bases, and 7 bases lay outside the gene matches. CDR3 sequence: CASSLVAGVGTEQYF. In DNA, the CDR3 is TGTGCCAGCAGCTTGGTAGCGGGAGTTGGAACCGAGCAGTACTTC.

V is TRBV11-3 and J is TRBJ2-1, with 7 nucleotides matching TRBD2. CDR1 and CDR2 (germline): SGHNT, YENEEA. V gave up 2 bases and J gave up 8 bases; unmatched junction bases: 9. The CDR3 is 15 residues long. The CDR3, as DNA: TGTGCCAGCAGCTTAAACTCGGGAGGTGGATATGAGCAGTTCTTC. This encodes CASSLNSGGGYEQFF.

V and J are TRBV19 and TRBJ2-1, with 12 bases that match TRBD2. Germline V gene sequence: CDR1 LNHDA, CDR2 SQIVND (reference sequence). V lost 6 bases to trimming and J lost 9 bases; unmatched junction nucleotides: 6. This CDR3 region has 14 residues. The CDR3 DNA follows: TGTGCCAGTAGGACTAGCGGGAGTAGTGGTGAGCAGTTCTTC. Protein sequence: CASRTSGSSGEQFF.

This chain joins TRBV15 and TRBJ2-7, with 7 nucleotides matching TRBD2. The CDR3 sequence is 15 residues long. The germline gives CDR1 LNHNV, CDR2 YYDKDF (reference sequence). V lost 0 bases to trimming and J lost 6 bases; unmatched junction nucleotides: 8. The CDR3 reads CATSRDIREALEQYF. The DNA for the CDR3 is TGTGCCACCAGCAGAGATATACGGGAGGCCCTCGAGCAGTACTTC.

This chain links TRBV19 with TRBJ2-1; maybe TRBD2 (6 bases). V lost 5 bases, J lost 7 bases, and 15 bases lay in between. Germline CDR1 and CDR2: LNHDA and SQIVND (reference sequence). CDR3 length: 14 amino acids. The CDR3, as DNA: TGTGCCAGTAGTCTACTAGCAAAGAGGAATGAGCAGTTCTTC. Its protein is CASSLLAKRNEQFF.

V is TRBV18 and J is TRBJ1-5, with no clear D. The germline V and J ends were trimmed by 6 bases and 5 bases, with 11 bases remaining between them. The CDR3 loop spans 13 amino acids. The germline V gene encodes CDR1 KGHSH and CDR2 LQKENI. As DNA, the CDR3 is TGTGCCAGCTCCGCCCGGGGTGATCAGCCCCAGCATTTT. Translated, it gives CASSARGDQPQHF.

The V and J genes are TRBV27 and TRBJ2-7, with D maybe TRBD2 (5 bases). Per germline, CDR1 MNHEY and CDR2 SMNVEV (reference sequence). The V gene lost 5 bases and the J gene lost 2 bases, with 13 bases spanning the gap. The CDR3 contains 14 residues. CDR3 region: CASSRTLLPYEQYF. CDR3 nucleotide sequence: TGTGCCAGCAGTAGGACTCTCCTTCCCTACGAGCAGTACTTC.

The chain recombines TRBV7-2 with TRBJ2-7; D possibly corresponds to TRBD2 (6 bases). Germline loops: CDR1 SGHTA, CDR2 FQGNSA. V was trimmed by 1 base and J by 0 bases, leaving 10 bases between them. The CDR3 is 15 amino acids. CDR3 residues: CASSLGGEASYEQYF. The CDR3 DNA reads TGTGCCAGCAGCTTAGGGGGGGAAGCCTCCTACGAGCAGTACTTC. Filled out from reference TRBV7-2 and TRBJ2-7, the complete variable domain reads GAGVSQSPSNKVTEKGKDVELRCDPISGHTALYWYRQSLGQGLEFLIYFQGNSAPDKSGLPSDRFSAERTGGSVSTLTIQRTQQEDSAVYLCASSLGGEASYEQYFGPGTRLTVT.

The rearrangement links TRBV7-2 to TRBJ1-1; 7 nucleotides agree with TRBD1. CDR1 is SGHTA and CDR2 is FQGNSA in the germline V gene. This CDR3 contains 14 residues. Trimming cost V 5 bases and J 0 bases; bases outside gene matches: 3. CDR3 sequence: CASSRDSLNTEAFF. The CDR3 DNA reads TGTGCCAGCAGCCGGGACAGCTTGAACACTGAAGCTTTCTTT.

The genes are TRBV28 and TRBJ2-4; TRBD1 is a possible D gene (5 bases). CDR3 length: 16 amino acids. Trimming cost V 6 bases and J 1 base, with 16 bases left between them. The V gene's germline CDR1 is MDHEN and CDR2 SYDVKM. CDR3 sequence (DNA): TGTGCCAGCAGCTCAGGGTTAGCTAGGGCCAAAAACATTCAGTACTTC. Its translation: CASSSGLARAKNIQYF. Complete variable domain (other parts from reference TRBV28 and TRBJ2-4): DVKVTQSSRYLVKRTGEKVFLECVQDMDHENMFWYRQDPGLGLRLIYFSYDVKMKEKGDIPEGYSVSREKKERFSLILESASTNQTSMYLCASSSGLARAKNIQYFGAGTRLSVL.